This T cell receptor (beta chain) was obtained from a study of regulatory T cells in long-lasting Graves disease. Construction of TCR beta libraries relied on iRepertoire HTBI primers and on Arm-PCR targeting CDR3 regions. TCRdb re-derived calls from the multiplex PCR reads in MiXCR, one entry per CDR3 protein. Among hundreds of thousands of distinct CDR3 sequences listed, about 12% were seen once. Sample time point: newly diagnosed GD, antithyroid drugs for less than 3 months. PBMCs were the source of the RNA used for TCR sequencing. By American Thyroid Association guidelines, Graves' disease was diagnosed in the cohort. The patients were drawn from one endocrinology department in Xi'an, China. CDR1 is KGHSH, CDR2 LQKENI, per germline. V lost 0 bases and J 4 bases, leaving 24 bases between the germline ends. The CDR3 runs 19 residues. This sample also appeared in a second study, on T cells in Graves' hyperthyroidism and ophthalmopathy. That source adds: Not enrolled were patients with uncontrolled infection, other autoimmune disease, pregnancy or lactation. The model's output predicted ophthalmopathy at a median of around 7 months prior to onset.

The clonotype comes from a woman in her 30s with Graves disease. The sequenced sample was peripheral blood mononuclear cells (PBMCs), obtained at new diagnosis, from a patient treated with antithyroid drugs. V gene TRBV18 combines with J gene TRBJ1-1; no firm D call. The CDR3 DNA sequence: TGTGCCAGCTCACCACCTTTCCTATTCGGGAGCCTGGAGGGCACTGAAGCTTTCTTT. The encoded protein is CASSPPFLFGSLEGTEAFF.